This entry features one T cell receptor (beta chain) sequence. Its antigen remains unknown. Repertoires were generated with immunoSEQ multiplex PCR, while TCRdb's copy carries only in-frame clones and drops some. The data show around 2.1 million clones, roughly 91% seen once. Germline assignment: CDR1 LGHNA and CDR2 YNFKEQ. The CDR3 extends over 16 amino acids. The ends lost 0 bases at V and 5 bases at J; junction bases unmatched: 9. Naive CD8 cells, CD45RO-negative and positively selected for CCR7, excluded terminally differentiated effector memory CD45RA+ cells. Nashville, Tennessee was home to all donors, each a Caucasian adult. This specimen comes from a study of shared clonotypes between healthy human individuals. Study information: Per-donor plates numbered three CD4 naive, three CD4 memory, two CD8 naive and one CD8 memory. Study-wide points: A generally larger estimated richness was seen in naive subsets than in memory subsets. In contrast to clonotypes shared by all four donors, non-shared clonotypes had lower generation probabilities.

The sample consisted of naive CD8+ T cells from PBMCs. This rearrangement joins TRBV4-2 to TRBJ2-7; 8 positions agree with TRBD2. The TCR originated in a man younger than 35 in good health. Some clones in this sample may be carry-over from other donors' samples. CDR3 DNA sequence: TGTGCCAGCAGCCAAGATCAGGGAGAAGCGGGAGACGAGCAGTACTTC. It encodes CASSQDQGEAGDEQYF.